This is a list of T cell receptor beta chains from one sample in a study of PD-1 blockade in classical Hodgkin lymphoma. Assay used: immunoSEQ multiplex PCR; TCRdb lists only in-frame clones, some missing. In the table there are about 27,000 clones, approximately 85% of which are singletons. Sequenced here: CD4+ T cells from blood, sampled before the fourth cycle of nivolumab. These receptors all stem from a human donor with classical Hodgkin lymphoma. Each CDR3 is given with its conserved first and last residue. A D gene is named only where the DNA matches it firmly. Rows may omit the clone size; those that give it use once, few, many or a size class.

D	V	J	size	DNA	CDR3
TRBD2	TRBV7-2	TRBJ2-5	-	TGTGCCAGCAGCTCGGGACTAGGAGAGACCCAGTACTTC	CASSSGLGETQYF
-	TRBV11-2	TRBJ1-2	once	TGTGCCAGCAGCTTAACAGGGTCGAACTATGGCTACACCTTC	CASSLTGSNYGYTF
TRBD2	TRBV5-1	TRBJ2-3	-	TGCGCCAGCAGCTCTACTAGCGGAACGCCAGATACGCAGTATTTT	CASSSTSGTPDTQYF
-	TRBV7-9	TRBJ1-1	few	TGTGCCAGCAGGGGACGAGGGGGAATGAACACTGAAGCTTTCTTT	CASRGRGGMNTEAFF
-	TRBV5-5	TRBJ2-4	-	TGTGCCAGCAGCGCATTCTGTCTAGGGGGGAGTGGGACTACCAAAAACATTCAGTACTTC	CASSAFCLGGSGTTKNIQYF
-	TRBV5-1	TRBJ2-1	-	TGCGCCAGCAGCTTAGGAGTCGATGAGCAGTTCTTC	CASSLGVDEQFF
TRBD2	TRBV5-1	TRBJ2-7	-	TGCGCCAGCTCAACCGGGACTAGCGGGTACGAGCAGTACTTC	CASSTGTSGYEQYF
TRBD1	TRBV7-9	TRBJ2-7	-	TGTGCCAGCACCATGGGACAGGGCAAAAGTGACGAGCAGTACTTC	CASTMGQGKSDEQYF
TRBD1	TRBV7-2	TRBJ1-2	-	TGTGCCAGCAGGGCCACCAGGGGGGCCAACTATGGCTACACCTTC	CASRATRGANYGYTF
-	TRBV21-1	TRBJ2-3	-	TGTGCCAGCAGCAGAATACCGACAGCGCCTGGTGATAGCACAGATACGCAGTATTTT	CASSRIPTAPGDSTDTQYF
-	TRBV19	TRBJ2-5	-	TGTGCCAGTAGTATGGGTCAGGGGCAAGAGACCCAGTACTTC	CASSMGQGQETQYF
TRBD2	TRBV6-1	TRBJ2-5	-	TGTGCCAGCACTAGCGGGAGGATAACAGAGACCCAGTACTTC	CASTSGRITETQYF
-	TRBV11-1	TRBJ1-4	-	TGTGCCAGCAGCTTTGGACGGTACGAAAAACTGTTTTTT	CASSFGRYEKLFF
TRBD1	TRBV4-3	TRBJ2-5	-	TGCGCCAGCAGCCAAGATTTGAGGACAGGGATCTTAGAGACCCAGTACTTC	CASSQDLRTGILETQYF
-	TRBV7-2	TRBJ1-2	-	TGTGCCAGCAGCTCCCAAAACTTGGACACCTTC	CASSSQNLDTF
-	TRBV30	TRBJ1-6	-	TGTGCCGGAAGACAGGCGGTCTCCTATAATTCACCCCTCCACTTT	CAGRQAVSYNSPLHF
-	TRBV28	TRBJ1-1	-	TGTGCCAGCAGTCGGACAGCTCTATACACTGAAGCTTTCTTT	CASSRTALYTEAFF
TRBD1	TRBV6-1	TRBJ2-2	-	TGTGCCAGCAGTGTGGTGACAGGGGGCGCGGGGGAGCTGTTTTTT	CASSVVTGGAGELFF
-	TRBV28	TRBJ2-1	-	TGTGCCAGCGGCCGGCGAGAGCAGTTCTTC	CASGRREQFF
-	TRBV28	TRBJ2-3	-	TGTGCCAGCAGTTCTGTCCACCGGGACATGCTCTGGTATTTT	CASSSVHRDMLWYF
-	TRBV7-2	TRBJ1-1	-	TGTGCCAGCAGAATAGACACTGAAGCTTTCTTT	CASRIDTEAFF
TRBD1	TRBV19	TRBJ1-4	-	TGTGCCAGTAGTTTACCGCAGGGGGCAGGTGAAAAACTGTTTTTT	CASSLPQGAGEKLFF
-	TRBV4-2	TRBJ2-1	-	TGTGCCAGCAGCCAAGATCGCACTAGTAGCTCCTACAATGAGCAGTTCTTC	CASSQDRTSSSYNEQFF
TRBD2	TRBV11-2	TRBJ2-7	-	TGTGCCAGCAGCTTAGGTAGCGGGGACCCCGCTGCCTACGAGCAGTACTTC	CASSLGSGDPAAYEQYF
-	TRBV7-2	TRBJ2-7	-	TGTGCCAGCAGCTCCCGGGACATGACCTACGAGCAGTACTTC	CASSSRDMTYEQYF
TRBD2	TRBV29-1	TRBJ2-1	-	TGCAGCGTTGCCCGGACTAGCGGGAGCGCTAGCTCCTACAATGAGCAGTTCTTC	CSVARTSGSASSYNEQFF
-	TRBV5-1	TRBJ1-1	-	TGCGCCAGCAGCTTGGGGTCGACTGAGAACACTGAAGCTTTCTTT	CASSLGSTENTEAFF
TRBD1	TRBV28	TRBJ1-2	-	TGTGCCAGCATCAGCAGGGGGGCGAGGGGCTATGGCTACACCTTC	CASISRGARGYGYTF
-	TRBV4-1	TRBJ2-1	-	TGCGCCAGCAGCCAACCTACTAGAGGACGTACCTACAATGAGCAGTTCTTC	CASSQPTRGRTYNEQFF
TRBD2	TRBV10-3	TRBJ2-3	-	TGTGCCATCAGTGAGTCGGGGACTAGCGGGACAAGTAGAGATACGCAGTATTTT	CAISESGTSGTSRDTQYF
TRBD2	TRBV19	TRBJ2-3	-	TGTGCCATCCCGAGCCGTAGCGGGAGCGCCACTAGCACAGATACGCAGTATTTT	CAIPSRSGSATSTDTQYF
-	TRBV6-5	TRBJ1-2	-	TGTGCCAGCAGTTACTCTGAAGATCTACCCTATGGCTACACCTTC	CASSYSEDLPYGYTF
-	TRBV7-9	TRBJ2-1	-	TGTGCCAGCAGCTCCGGGGCGTCCTACAATGAGCAGTTCTTC	CASSSGASYNEQFF